The 11 T cell receptor beta chains given below trace back to one sample, sequenced in a study of blood T cell repertoires in COVID-19. Sequencing was performed with immunoSEQ multiplex PCR; in TCRdb, only in-frame clones are kept and a portion is missing. The sample includes roughly 280,000 clones, 70% to 90% seen only once; the top ten take about 11%. Source material: peripheral blood. The origin of the receptors is a woman aged 65 to 85 with acute or convalescent COVID-19.

The chain combines TRBV27 with TRBJ2-1, with 9 positions matching TRBD1. The CDR3 sequence is 15 residues long. Per the germline V gene, CDR1 is MNHEY and CDR2 is SMNVEV (reference sequence). The V gene end was trimmed by 6 bases and the J gene end by 4 bases; junction bases not matched to a gene: 7. The CDR3 DNA is TGTGCCAGCAGACTATCCGGGACAGGGTACAATGAGCAGTTCTTC. It specifies CASRLSGTGYNEQFF.

This chain uses TRBV18 with TRBJ1-2; 8 positions match TRBD1. V dropped 7 bases and J dropped 5; count of bases not matched to a gene: 6. Germline CDR1 reads KGHSH; CDR2 reads LQKENI. The CDR3 sequence is 13 residues long. CDR3 sequence reads: CASLTGTGYGYTF. CDR3 bases: TGTGCCAGCTTGACCGGGACAGGTTATGGCTACACCTTC.

The chain carries TRBV4-2 and TRBJ1-2, with D hard to call. V was shortened by 4 bases and J by 4 bases, with 13 bases between the two germline ends. The CDR3 is made up of 14 amino acids. CDR1 LGHNA and CDR2 YNFKEQ come from the germline V gene. The CDR3 sequence: CASSPWAEGYGYTF. CDR3 nucleotide sequence: TGTGCCAGCAGCCCTTGGGCAGAAGGCTATGGCTACACCTTC.

J is TRBJ1-1 and V is TRBV7-9; no definite D call. The CDR3 is 14 residues long. V lost 3 bases to trimming and J lost 3 bases, with 11 bases between them. The germline gives CDR1 SEHNR, CDR2 FQNEAQ (reference sequence). CDR3 sequence: CASSFLNMDTEAFF. CDR3 sequence (DNA): TGTGCCAGCAGCTTCCTTAACATGGACACTGAAGCTTTCTTT.

The rearrangement joins TRBV11-2 to TRBJ1-2; D ambiguous. From germline, CDR1 is SGHAT and CDR2 FQNNGV. V lost 3 bases, J lost 2 bases, and 7 bases lay in between. The CDR3 is made up of 13 amino acids. CDR3 residues: CASSLRGNYGYTF. The CDR3 nucleotides are TGTGCCAGCAGCTTGAGAGGGAACTATGGCTACACCTTC.

This clone was picked up a small number of times. The chain couples TRBV25-1 to TRBJ1-2; TRBD1 aligns across 10 bases. The ends lost 5 bases at V and 4 bases at J; junction bases unmatched: 10. The CDR3 contains 16 residues. CDR1 MGHDK and CDR2 SYGVNS come from the germline V gene. CDR3 region: CASSPQRGTGAYGYTF. CDR3 in DNA: TGTGCCAGCAGTCCCCAACGGGGGACAGGGGCCTATGGCTACACCTTC.

The gene calls are TRBV18 and TRBJ2-1; TRBD1 is a possible D gene (5 bases). The germline gives CDR1 KGHSH, CDR2 LQKENI. The ends were cut back, 3 bases at V and 10 bases at J, with 22 bases in the middle. This CDR3 is built from 16 residues. CDR3 DNA: TGTGCCAGCTCACCCGTCTCGACTGGGGCACGTGGGGAGCAGTTCTTC. Translating it yields CASSPVSTGARGEQFF.

The rearrangement links TRBV5-4 to TRBJ1-1, with D maybe TRBD1 (5 bases). CDR3 length equals 14 residues. CDR1 is SGHNT, CDR2 YYREEE, per germline (reference sequence). V was cut by 4 bases and J by 1 base, with 11 bases left in between. The CDR3, as DNA: TGTGCCAGCAGCGCCGGGGGAGCGAACACTGAAGCTTTCTTT. Its translation: CASSAGGANTEAFF.

V usage is TRBV3-1 (or the pseudogene TRBV3-2) and J usage is TRBJ2-1; 7 nucleotides match TRBD2. The CDR3 contains 15 residues. CDR1 is LGHDT, CDR2 YNNKEL, per germline (reference sequence). V was pared by 8 bases and J by 9 bases, with 16 bases of the junction left unmatched. CDR3 protein: CASCGDGGSLSEQFF. In DNA, the CDR3 is TGTGCCAGCTGTGGGGACGGGGGGTCGCTTAGTGAGCAGTTCTTC.

The chain is built from TRBV7-6 and TRBJ1-5; weak D call: TRBD1 (5 bases). The CDR3 totals 16 residues. Germline CDR1 and CDR2: SGHVS and FNYEAQ. Trimming stripped 1 base from V and 5 bases from J, with 15 bases between. This CDR3 is CASSLGGGTLYQPQHF. The CDR3 coding sequence is TGTGCCAGCAGCTTAGGAGGAGGGACCCTTTATCAGCCCCAGCATTTT.

This chain's CDR3 is CASSARGLARSYEQYF. CDR3 nucleotides: TGTGCCAGCAGTGCCCGTGGACTAGCGCGCTCCTACGAGCAGTACTTC. This rearrangement joins TRBV2 to TRBJ2-7; the match to TRBD2 covers 9 bases. Germline V gives CDR1 SNHLY, CDR2 FYNNEI. J lost 0 bases, V lost 4 bases, and 7 bases had no gene match. There are 16 residues in the CDR3.